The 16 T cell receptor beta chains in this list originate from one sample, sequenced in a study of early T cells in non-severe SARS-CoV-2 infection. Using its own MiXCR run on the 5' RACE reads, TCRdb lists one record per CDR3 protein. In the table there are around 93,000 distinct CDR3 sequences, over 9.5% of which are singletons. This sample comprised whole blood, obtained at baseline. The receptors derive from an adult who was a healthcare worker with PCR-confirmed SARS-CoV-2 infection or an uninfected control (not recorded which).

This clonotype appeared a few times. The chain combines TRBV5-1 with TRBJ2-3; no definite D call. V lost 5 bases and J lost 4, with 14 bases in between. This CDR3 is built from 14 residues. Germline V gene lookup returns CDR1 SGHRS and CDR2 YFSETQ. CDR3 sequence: CASSFTTGADTQYF. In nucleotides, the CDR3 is TGCGCCAGCAGTTTCACGACCGGCGCAGATACGCAGTATTTT. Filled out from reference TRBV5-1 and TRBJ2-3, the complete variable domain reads KAGVTQTPRYLIKTRGQQVTLSCSPISGHRSVSWYQQTPGQGLQFLFEYFSETQRNKGNFPGRFSGRQFSNSRSEMNVSTLELGDSALYLCASSFTTGADTQYFGPGTRLTVL.

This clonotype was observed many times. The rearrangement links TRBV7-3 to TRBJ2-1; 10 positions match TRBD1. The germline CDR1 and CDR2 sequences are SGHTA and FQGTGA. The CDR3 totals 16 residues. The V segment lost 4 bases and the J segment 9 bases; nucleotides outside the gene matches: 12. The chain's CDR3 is CASSSQPGQGYGEQFF. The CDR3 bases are TGTGCCAGCAGCTCCCAGCCGGGACAGGGGTATGGTGAGCAGTTCTTC.

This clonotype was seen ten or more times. This CDR3 reads CASTLNTEAFF. CDR3 sequence (DNA): TGTGCCAGCACCCTTAACACTGAAGCTTTCTTT. The rearrangement joins TRBV12-3 or TRBV12-4 to TRBJ1-1; D remains ambiguous. Trimming took 7 bases from V and 2 from J, leaving 5 bases between them. The length of the CDR3 is 11 residues.

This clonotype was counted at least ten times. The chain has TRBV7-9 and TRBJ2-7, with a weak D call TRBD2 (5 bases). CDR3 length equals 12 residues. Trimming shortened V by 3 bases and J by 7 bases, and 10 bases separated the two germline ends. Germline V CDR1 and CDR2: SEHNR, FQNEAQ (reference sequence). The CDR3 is CASSFSLAEQYF. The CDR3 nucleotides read TGTGCCAGCAGCTTCTCGCTAGCTGAGCAGTACTTC.

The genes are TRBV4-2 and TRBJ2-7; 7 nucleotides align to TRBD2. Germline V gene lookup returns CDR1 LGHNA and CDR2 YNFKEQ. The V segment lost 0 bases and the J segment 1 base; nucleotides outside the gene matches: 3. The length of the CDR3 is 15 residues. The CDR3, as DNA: TGTGCCAGCAGCCAAGAAGGGAGGGGATCCTACGAGCAGTACTTC. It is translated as CASSQEGRGSYEQYF.

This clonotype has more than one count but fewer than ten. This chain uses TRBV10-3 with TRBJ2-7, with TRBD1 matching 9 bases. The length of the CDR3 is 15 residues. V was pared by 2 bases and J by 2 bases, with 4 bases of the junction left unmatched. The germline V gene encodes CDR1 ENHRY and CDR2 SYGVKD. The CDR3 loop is CAISEPQGAPYEQYF. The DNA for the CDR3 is TGTGCCATCAGTGAGCCACAGGGGGCTCCCTACGAGCAGTACTTC.

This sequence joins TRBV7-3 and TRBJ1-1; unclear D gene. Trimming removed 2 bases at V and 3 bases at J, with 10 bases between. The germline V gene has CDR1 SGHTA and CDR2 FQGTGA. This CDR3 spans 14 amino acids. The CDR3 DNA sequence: TGTGCCAGCAGCTTAGTTTCAGGACACACTGAAGCTTTCTTT. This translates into CASSLVSGHTEAFF.

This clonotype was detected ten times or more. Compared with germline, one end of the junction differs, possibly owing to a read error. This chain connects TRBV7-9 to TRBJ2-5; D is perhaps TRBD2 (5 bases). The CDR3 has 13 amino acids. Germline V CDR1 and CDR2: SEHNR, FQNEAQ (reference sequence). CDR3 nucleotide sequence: TGTGCCAGCAGCCTAGCCCCGGGGGAGACCCAGTACTTC. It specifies CASSLAPGETQYF.

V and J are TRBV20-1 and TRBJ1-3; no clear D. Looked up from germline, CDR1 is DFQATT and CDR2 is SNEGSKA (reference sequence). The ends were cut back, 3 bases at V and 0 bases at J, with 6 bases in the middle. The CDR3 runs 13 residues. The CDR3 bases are TGCAGTGCTAGTGGGAACTCTGGAAACACCATATATTTT. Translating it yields CSASGNSGNTIYF.

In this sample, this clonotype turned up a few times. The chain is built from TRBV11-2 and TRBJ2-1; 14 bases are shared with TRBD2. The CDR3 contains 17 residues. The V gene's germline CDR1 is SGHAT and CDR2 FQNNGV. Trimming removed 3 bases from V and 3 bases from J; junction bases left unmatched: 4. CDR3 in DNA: TGTGCCAGCAGCTTCGGACTAGCGGGAGGAAGCTACAATGAGCAGTTCTTC. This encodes CASSFGLAGGSYNEQFF.

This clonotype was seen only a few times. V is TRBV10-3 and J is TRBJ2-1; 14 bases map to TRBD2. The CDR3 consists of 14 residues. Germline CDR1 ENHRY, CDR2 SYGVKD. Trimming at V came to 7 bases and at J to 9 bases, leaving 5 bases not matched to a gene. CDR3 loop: CAITGGLAGGEQFF. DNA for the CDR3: TGTGCCATCACTGGCGGACTAGCGGGAGGTGAGCAGTTCTTC.

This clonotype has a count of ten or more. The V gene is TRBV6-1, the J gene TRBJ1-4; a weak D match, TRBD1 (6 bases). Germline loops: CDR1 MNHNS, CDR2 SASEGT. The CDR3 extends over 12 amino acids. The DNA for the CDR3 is TGTGGGACAGTCCGAGGGAATGAAAAACTGTTTTTT. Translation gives CGTVRGNEKLFF.

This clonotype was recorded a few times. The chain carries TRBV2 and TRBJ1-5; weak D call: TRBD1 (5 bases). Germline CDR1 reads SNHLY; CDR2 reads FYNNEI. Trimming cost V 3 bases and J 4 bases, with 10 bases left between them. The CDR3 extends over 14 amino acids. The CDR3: CASSDRGMNQPQHF. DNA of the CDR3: TGTGCCAGCAGTGATCGGGGGATGAATCAGCCCCAGCATTTT.

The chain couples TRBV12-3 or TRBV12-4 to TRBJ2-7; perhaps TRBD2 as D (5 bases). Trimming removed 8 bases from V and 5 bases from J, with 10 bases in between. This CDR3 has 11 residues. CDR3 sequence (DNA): TGTGCCAGCTCCACGGGGAACGAGCAGTACTTC. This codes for CASSTGNEQYF.

CDR3 sequence (DNA): TGCGCCAGCAGCTTAGGCGCGGTGCCGCCGGATTACGAGCAGTACTTC. Protein: CASSLGAVPPDYEQYF. The chain combines TRBV4-1 with TRBJ2-7; D is undetermined. The CDR3 extends over 16 amino acids. V was cut by 5 bases and J by 4 bases, with 21 bases left in between. The germline CDR1 and CDR2 sequences are MGHRA and YSYEKL.

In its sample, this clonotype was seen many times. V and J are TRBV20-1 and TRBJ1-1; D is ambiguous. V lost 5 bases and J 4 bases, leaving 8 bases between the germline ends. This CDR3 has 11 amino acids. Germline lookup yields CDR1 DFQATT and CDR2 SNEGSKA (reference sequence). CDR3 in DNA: TGCAGTGCTGGAGTGCTCACTGAAGCTTTCTTT. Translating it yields CSAGVLTEAFF.